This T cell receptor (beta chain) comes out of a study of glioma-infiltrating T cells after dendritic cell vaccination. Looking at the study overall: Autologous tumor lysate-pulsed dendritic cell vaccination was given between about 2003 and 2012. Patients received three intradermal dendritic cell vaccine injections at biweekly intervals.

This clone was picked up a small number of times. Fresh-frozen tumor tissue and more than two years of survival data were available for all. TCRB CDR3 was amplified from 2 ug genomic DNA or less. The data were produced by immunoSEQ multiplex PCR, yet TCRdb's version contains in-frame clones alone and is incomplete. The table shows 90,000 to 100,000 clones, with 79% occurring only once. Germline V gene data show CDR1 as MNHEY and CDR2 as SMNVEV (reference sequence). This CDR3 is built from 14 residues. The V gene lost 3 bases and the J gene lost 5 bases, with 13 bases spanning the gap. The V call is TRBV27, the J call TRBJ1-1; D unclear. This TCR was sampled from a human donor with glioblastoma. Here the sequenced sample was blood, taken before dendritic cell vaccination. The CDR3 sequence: CASSFTGLSTEAFF. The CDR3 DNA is TGTGCCAGCAGTTTCACGGGGTTGAGTACTGAAGCTTTCTTT.